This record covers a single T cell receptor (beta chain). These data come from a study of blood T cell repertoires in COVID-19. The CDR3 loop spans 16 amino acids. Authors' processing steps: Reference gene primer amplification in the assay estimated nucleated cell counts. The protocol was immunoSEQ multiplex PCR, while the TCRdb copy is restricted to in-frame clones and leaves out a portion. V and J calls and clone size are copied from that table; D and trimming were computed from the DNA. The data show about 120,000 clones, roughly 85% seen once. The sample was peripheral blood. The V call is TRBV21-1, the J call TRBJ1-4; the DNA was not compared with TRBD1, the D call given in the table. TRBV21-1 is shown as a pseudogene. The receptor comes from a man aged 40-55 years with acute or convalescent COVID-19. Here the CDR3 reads CASTGDRGTTNEKLFF. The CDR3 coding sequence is TGTGCCAGCACCGGGGACAGGGGAACAACTAATGAAAAACTGTTTTTT.